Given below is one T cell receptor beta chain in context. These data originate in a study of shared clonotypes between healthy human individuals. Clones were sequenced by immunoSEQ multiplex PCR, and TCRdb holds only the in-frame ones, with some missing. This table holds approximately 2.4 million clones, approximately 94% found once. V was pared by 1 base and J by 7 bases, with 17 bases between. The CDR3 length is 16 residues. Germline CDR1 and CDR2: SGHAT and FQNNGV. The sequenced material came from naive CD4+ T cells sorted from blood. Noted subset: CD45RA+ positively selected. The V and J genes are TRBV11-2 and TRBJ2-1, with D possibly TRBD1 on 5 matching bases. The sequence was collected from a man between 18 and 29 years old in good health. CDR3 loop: CASSLASVQVGNEQFF. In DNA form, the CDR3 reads TGTGCCAGCAGCTTAGCTTCGGTACAGGTAGGGAATGAGCAGTTCTTC. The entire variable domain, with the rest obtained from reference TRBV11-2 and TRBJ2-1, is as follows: EAGVAQSPRYKIIEKRQSVAFWCNPISGHATLYWYQQILGQGPKLLIQFQNNGVVDDSQLPKDRFSAERLKGVDSTLKIQPAKLEDSAVYLCASSLASVQVGNEQFFGPGTRLTVL.